This TCR beta chain emerged from a study of shared clonotypes between healthy human individuals. In the study overall: The composition of the donors was a couple of women and a few men aged 18 to 49. Study-wide findings and caveats: Against clonotypes common to all four donors, non-shared ones had lower generation probabilities.

As concerns this clone: Its antigen is as yet unknown.

Sequencing was performed with immunoSEQ multiplex PCR; in TCRdb, only in-frame clones are kept and a portion is missing. The table lists more than 900,000 clones, 75% to 85% of them singletons. V gave up 3 bases and J gave up 6 bases, with 9 bases separating them. This CDR3 contains 13 residues. Germline V CDR1 and CDR2: SGHDT, YYEEEE. The chain has TRBV5-6 and TRBJ2-2; a weak D match, TRBD1 (6 bases). The material sequenced was memory CD4+ T cells from PBMCs. As to subset: CD45RA-negative fraction. The clonotype comes from a man between 18 and 35 years old in good health. Some clones in this sample may be carry-over from other donors' samples. CDR3 in DNA: TGTGCCAGCAGCTCGCAGGGGCCCGGGGAGCTGTTTTTT. This encodes CASSSQGPGELFF.